The 10 T cell receptor beta chains given below trace back to one sample, sequenced in a study of blood T cell repertoires in COVID-19. Clones were read by immunoSEQ multiplex PCR, and TCRdb kept only the in-frame ones, dropping some. The data show 210,000 or so clones, approximately 84% seen once. The source material was peripheral blood. These receptors originate from a woman in her 50s with active or convalescent COVID-19.

This clone was counted once. The chain combines TRBV19 with TRBJ1-4, with 7 bases matching TRBD1. The CDR3 loop spans 15 amino acids. V gave up 4 bases and J gave up 6 bases; unmatched junction bases: 8. Germline values: CDR1 LNHDA, CDR2 SQIVND (reference sequence). CDR3 region: CASSTRDSEYEKLFF. For the CDR3, the DNA is TGTGCCAGTAGTACCCGGGACAGTGAATATGAAAAACTGTTTTTT.

The rearrangement uses TRBV5-1 and TRBJ1-2; D gene uncertain. This CDR3 has 14 amino acids. The germline CDR1 and CDR2 sequences are SGHRS and YFSETQ. V was pared by 3 bases and J by 5 bases, with 14 bases between. CDR3 coding DNA: TGCGCCAGCAGCTCGGGTCTGTCCGGGTATGGCTACACCTTC. Amino acids: CASSSGLSGYGYTF.

J is TRBJ1-5 and V is TRBV24-1; maybe TRBD1 (5 bases). With 7 bases removed from V and 3 bases from J, the gap between germline ends came to 12 bases. CDR3 length equals 14 residues. The germline V gene has CDR1 KGHDR and CDR2 SFDVKD. Here the CDR3 reads CATSVGGVNQPQHF. The CDR3 coding sequence is TGTGCCACCAGCGTCGGGGGGGTCAATCAGCCCCAGCATTTT.

The J gene is TRBJ1-3, the V gene TRBV11-2, with TRBD1 as a possible D gene (6 bases). This CDR3 spans 16 amino acids. The germline gives CDR1 SGHAT, CDR2 FQNNGV. The V gene lost 5 bases and the J gene lost 5 bases, with 19 bases spanning the gap. Here the CDR3 DNA reads TGTGCCAGCAGCGCCACAGGGTTTGGGGCGCGAAACACCATATATTTT. Amino acid sequence: CASSATGFGARNTIYF.

This clone was seen just once. The chain links TRBV3-1 (or the pseudogene TRBV3-2) to TRBJ2-3, with a weak D call TRBD1 (5 bases). The CDR3 runs to 12 residues. The V gene lost 5 bases and the J gene lost 5 bases, with 8 bases spanning the gap. CDR1 is LGHDT, CDR2 YNNKEL, per germline (reference sequence). The CDR3 spells CASSAGQDTQYF. The CDR3 DNA reads as TGTGCCAGCAGCGCAGGACAAGATACGCAGTATTTT.

The chain joins TRBV19 to TRBJ1-5, with 9 bases aligning to TRBD1. CDR3 length: 15 residues. V gave up 8 bases and J gave up 2 bases; unmatched junction bases: 7. The V gene's germline CDR1 is LNHDA and CDR2 SQIVND (reference sequence). DNA of the CDR3: TGTGCCAGTCGGGACAGGGTACTTGGCAATCAGCCCCAGCATTTT. As protein: CASRDRVLGNQPQHF.

This chain uses TRBV10-2 with TRBJ2-1; D is unresolved. Germline CDR1 reads WSHSY; CDR2 reads SAAADI. The CDR3 covers 11 residues. Deletions cut 2 bases from V and 8 bases from J, with 4 bases between. CDR3 nucleotides: TGCGCCAGCAGTGAGGGCTATGAGCAGTTCTTC. Its translation: CASSEGYEQFF.

The chain uses TRBV6-2 or TRBV6-3 and TRBJ1-1; TRBD1 is a possible D gene (6 bases). CDR3 length equals 16 residues. V lost 2 bases and J lost 0, with 13 bases in between. CDR1 MNHEY and CDR2 SVGEGT come from the germline V gene. In DNA form, the CDR3 reads TGTGCCAGCAGTTACCCCGGGACACGTTTGAACACTGAAGCTTTCTTT. This encodes CASSYPGTRLNTEAFF.

This clone was seen just once. The V call is TRBV4-1, the J call TRBJ1-1, with D unclear. The CDR3 is 14 residues long. Germline CDR1 and CDR2: MGHRA and YSYEKL. Trimming stripped 3 bases from V and 3 bases from J, with 11 bases between. CDR3 residues: CASSQSKGDTEAFF. Here the CDR3 DNA reads TGCGCCAGCAGCCAGAGCAAGGGAGACACTGAAGCTTTCTTT.

The chain combines TRBV5-1 with TRBJ2-1, with D perhaps TRBD2 (6 bases). V was trimmed by 4 bases and J by 4 bases, leaving 15 bases between them. Germline V gene sequence: CDR1 SGHRS, CDR2 YFSETQ. The CDR3 sequence is 15 residues long. The CDR3 coding sequence is TGCGCCAGCAGCCGAGAGGGACTGCAATACAATGAGCAGTTCTTC. Protein product: CASSREGLQYNEQFF.